The T cell receptor beta chain under discussion was sequenced for a study of blood T cell repertoires in COVID-19. About the study: Italy, Spain and the United States were the sources of the convalescent and acute COVID-19 samples.

Authors' methods: Reference gene primer amplification gave estimated nucleated cell counts. Repertoires were generated with immunoSEQ multiplex PCR, while TCRdb's copy carries only in-frame clones and drops some. V and J calls and clone size are given by that table; D and trimming were obtained from the DNA. The table lists 140,000 or so clones, 75% to 90% of them singletons, with around 10% in the top ten. Regarding this clone: In the same sample, other DNA sequences code for this CDR3.

The V and J ends lost 2 bases and 3 bases respectively, with 10 bases between them. CDR1 and CDR2 (germline): SGHRS, YFSETQ. This CDR3 has 14 residues. What was sequenced was peripheral blood. The chain has TRBV5-1 and TRBJ2-3; TRBD1 is a possible D gene (6 bases). The sequence came from a woman aged 80 or over with acute or convalescent COVID-19. CDR3 amino acids: CASSLQGSTDTQYF. CDR3 nucleotide sequence: TGCGCCAGCAGCTTACAGGGATCAACAGATACGCAGTATTTT.